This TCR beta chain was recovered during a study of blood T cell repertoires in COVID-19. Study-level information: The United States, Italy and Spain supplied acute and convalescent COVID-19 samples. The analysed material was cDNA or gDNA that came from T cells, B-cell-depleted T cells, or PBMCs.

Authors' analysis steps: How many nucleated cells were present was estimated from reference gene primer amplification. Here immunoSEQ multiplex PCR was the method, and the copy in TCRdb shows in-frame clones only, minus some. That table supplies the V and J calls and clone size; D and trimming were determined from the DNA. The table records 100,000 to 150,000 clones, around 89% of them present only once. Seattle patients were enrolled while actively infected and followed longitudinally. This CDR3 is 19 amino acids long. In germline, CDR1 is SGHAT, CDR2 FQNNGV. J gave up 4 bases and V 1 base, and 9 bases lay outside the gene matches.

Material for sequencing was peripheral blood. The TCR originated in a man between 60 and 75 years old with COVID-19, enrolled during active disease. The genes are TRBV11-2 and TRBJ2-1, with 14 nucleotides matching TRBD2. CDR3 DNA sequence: TGTGCCAGCAGCTTAGGGGGACTAGCGGGGGCCCCTATTTACAATGAGCAGTTCTTC. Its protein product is CASSLGGLAGAPIYNEQFF.